A selection of T cell receptor beta chains follows, all from one sample in a study of technical replicates of blood from several donors. Sequenced by immunoSEQ multiplex PCR; TCRdb stores in-frame clones only, minus some. Found here are around 100,000 clones, around 95% of them singletons; the top ten hold roughly 0.35%. Sequencing input: T cells isolated from PBMCs. The source of these receptors is a human donor in good health. Both conserved end residues are part of each CDR3. D genes are given only for firm matches. The size field is filled for only some rows; it gives once, few, many or a size class.

d_gene	v_gene	j_gene	abundance	CDR3aa	CDR3nt
NA	TRBV19	TRBJ2-1	NA	CASSSGSYNEQFF	TGTGCCAGTAGTAGCGGTTCCTACAATGAGCAGTTCTTC
NA	TRBV5-6	TRBJ1-2	NA	CASSSPGIYGYTF	TGTGCCAGCAGCTCCCCAGGAATCTATGGCTACACCTTC
NA	TRBV5-5	TRBJ1-1	NA	CASGGLEDTEAFF	TGTGCCTCCGGGGGTTTGGAGGACACTGAAGCTTTCTTT
TRBD2	TRBV4-2	TRBJ2-3	NA	CASSQDEVQGLAATYTDTQYF	TGTGCCAGCAGCCAAGATGAGGTACAAGGACTAGCGGCAACATACACAGATACGCAGTATTTT
NA	TRBV4-2	TRBJ2-3	NA	CASSQESGFTDTQYF	TGTGCCAGCAGCCAAGAATCGGGGTTCACAGATACGCAGTATTTT
NA	TRBV6-5	TRBJ2-3	NA	CASSFGTPDTQYF	TGTGCCAGCAGTTTCGGGACTCCAGATACGCAGTATTTT
NA	TRBV9	TRBJ2-1	NA	CASSASGSDEQFF	TGTGCCAGCAGCGCAAGCGGAAGTGATGAGCAGTTCTTC
TRBD1	TRBV6-6	TRBJ1-1	NA	CASSSGTANTEAFF	TGTGCCAGCAGTTCTGGGACAGCGAACACTGAAGCTTTCTTT
NA	TRBV7-9	TRBJ2-5	NA	CASSIYRDYQETQYF	TGTGCCAGCAGCATTTACCGGGACTACCAAGAGACCCAGTACTTC
NA	TRBV7-9	TRBJ1-4	NA	CASSLAISSNEKLFF	TGTGCCAGCAGCTTAGCAATCTCCTCTAATGAAAAACTGTTTTTT
TRBD1	TRBV5-1	TRBJ1-3	NA	CASILRTGGNTIYF	TGCGCCAGCATCCTCCGGACAGGGGGAAACACCATATATTTT
NA	TRBV7-2	TRBJ2-1	NA	CASSRTYNEQFF	TGTGCCAGCAGTCGTACCTACAATGAGCAGTTCTTC
NA	TRBV5-6	TRBJ2-2	NA	CASSPQGSGELFF	TGTGCCAGCAGCCCCCAGGGTTCCGGGGAGCTGTTTTTT
NA	TRBV2	TRBJ2-7	once	CATIGRLYEQYF	TGTGCTACTATAGGCCGCCTCTACGAGCAGTACTTC
NA	TRBV19	TRBJ1-1	NA	CASSIGVKNTEAFF	TGTGCCAGTAGTATAGGAGTTAAGAACACTGAAGCTTTCTTT
NA	TRBV27	TRBJ2-1	NA	CASSPGTFGVGSYNEQFF	TGTGCCAGCAGTCCTGGGACATTTGGGGTGGGTTCCTACAATGAGCAGTTCTTC
NA	TRBV19	TRBJ1-1	NA	CASSMEWPTTEAFF	TGTGCCAGTAGTATGGAGTGGCCTACCACTGAAGCTTTCTTT
TRBD1	TRBV7-8	TRBJ2-2	once	CASSLGTVNTGELFF	TGTGCCAGCAGTTTAGGGACAGTGAACACCGGGGAGCTGTTTTTT
TRBD1	TRBV19	TRBJ2-5	NA	CASSDPGRGRETQYF	TGTGCCAGTAGTGATCCGGGCAGGGGGCGAGAGACCCAGTACTTC
TRBD2	TRBV18	TRBJ2-7	NA	CASSPAAGDYEQYF	TGTGCCAGCTCTCCAGCCGCGGGAGACTACGAGCAGTACTTC
NA	TRBV30	TRBJ2-1	NA	CAWSVLVDSPGRDEQFF	TGTGCCTGGAGTGTACTGGTTGACAGCCCGGGCAGGGATGAGCAGTTCTTC
TRBD1	TRBV6-1	TRBJ1-5	NA	CASSELDRGIVSNQPQHF	TGTGCCAGCAGTGAACTGGACAGGGGTATAGTAAGCAATCAGCCCCAGCATTTT
TRBD1	TRBV13	TRBJ2-7	NA	CASSPQTGTGEALQYF	TGTGCCAGCAGCCCTCAGACCGGGACAGGGGAAGCTTTGCAGTACTTC
NA	TRBV10-3	TRBJ1-1	NA	CAIRDHQGLMNTEAFF	TGTGCCATCAGGGACCATCAGGGTTTAATGAACACTGAAGCTTTCTTT
NA	TRBV6-6	TRBJ2-7	NA	CASSPPSSSEQYF	TGTGCCAGCAGCCCACCGTCAAGTAGCGAGCAGTACTTC
NA	TRBV18	TRBJ1-1	NA	CASSPMDTFGSEAFF	TGTGCCAGCTCACCTATGGACACTTTTGGTTCTGAAGCTTTCTTT
NA	TRBV9	TRBJ1-1	NA	CASSPSNTEAFF	TGTGCCAGCAGCCCCTCGAACACTGAAGCTTTCTTT
NA	TRBV6-5	TRBJ1-1	NA	CASSNGQWITEAFF	TGTGCCAGCAGTAACGGACAGTGGATCACTGAAGCTTTCTTT
TRBD2	TRBV5-4	TRBJ2-5	NA	CASSPGLAGREETQYF	TGTGCCAGCAGCCCGGGACTAGCGGGAAGGGAAGAGACCCAGTACTTC
NA	TRBV27	TRBJ1-2	NA	CASSWTANYGYTF	TGTGCCAGCAGTTGGACAGCTAACTATGGCTACACCTTC
NA	TRBV27	TRBJ2-5	NA	CASSLLAGLSETQYF	TGTGCCAGCAGTTTATTAGCAGGGCTGTCGGAGACCCAGTACTTC
NA	TRBV7-2	TRBJ2-3	NA	CASSPELAVADTQYF	TGTGCCAGCAGCCCCGAACTAGCCGTTGCAGATACGCAGTATTTT
NA	TRBV7-6	TRBJ1-1	NA	CASSFQGGTEAFF	TGTGCCAGCAGCTTTCAGGGCGGCACTGAAGCTTTCTTT
NA	TRBV6-5	TRBJ1-3	NA	CASTRTVRSGNTIYF	TGTGCCAGCACCCGGACAGTCCGCTCTGGAAACACCATATATTTT
TRBD1	TRBV5-4	TRBJ1-2	NA	CASSLQGAWGYTF	TGTGCCAGCAGCCTACAGGGGGCATGGGGCTACACCTTC
TRBD1	TRBV28	TRBJ2-7	few	CASSEDRGLSYEQYF	TGTGCCAGCAGCGAGGACAGGGGGCTCTCCTACGAGCAGTACTTC
NA	TRBV7-2	TRBJ2-1	NA	CASSGTFNPQFF	TGTGCCAGCAGCGGGACTTTCAACCCTCAGTTCTTC
NA	TRBV2	TRBJ1-2	NA	CASKRGDYGYTF	TGTGCCAGCAAAAGGGGCGACTATGGCTACACCTTC
TRBD1	TRBV6-1	TRBJ1-4	NA	CASRWGQLNEKLFF	TGTGCCAGCAGATGGGGACAGCTTAATGAAAAACTGTTTTTT
NA	TRBV4-2	TRBJ1-2	NA	CASSQDLGGRRSYGYTF	TGTGCCAGCAGCCAAGATCTCGGGGGGAGAAGATCGTATGGCTACACCTTC